The sequence of this T cell receptor beta chain was determined in a study of CD8 T cells in Susac syndrome. This CDR3 region has 14 residues. Germline V gene lookup returns CDR1 MNHEY and CDR2 SVGAGI. Trimming stripped 2 bases from V and 6 bases from J, with 10 bases between. An amount of RNA that ranged from roughly 0.5 to 1 ug was reverse transcribed with random hexamers. TCRdb re-called the immunoSEQ multiplex PCR reads through MiXCR, storing one row per CDR3 protein. The repertoire holds some 100,000 distinct CDR3 sequences, with 85% to 95% as singletons. TEMRA cells were FACS-enriched and CD8+ and CD4+ T cells negatively isolated.

The chain combines TRBV6-5 with TRBJ2-2, with TRBD1 as a possible D gene (5 bases). The source is a human donor with multiple sclerosis. The sample was CD4+ T cells from PBMCs. The CDR3 DNA sequence: TGTGCCAGCAGTTACACCGACAGCTCCGGGGAGCTGTTTTTT. Translated, it gives CASSYTDSSGELFF.